This T cell receptor (beta chain) was observed in a study of blood T cell repertoires in COVID-19. At the level of the study: T cells, B-cell-depleted T cells, or PBMCs provided the cDNA or gDNA that served as material.

CDR3 length equals 15 residues. V lost 1 base to trimming and J lost 1 base, with 7 bases between them. CDR1 SGHVS and CDR2 FNYEAQ come from the germline V gene. Under the authors' procedure: Reference gene primer amplification in the assay estimated nucleated cell counts. Using immunoSEQ multiplex PCR, the repertoire was profiled, and TCRdb retains in-frame clones only, with some absent. Clone size and the V and J calls come from that table; the DNA yielded D and trimming. The table shows about 300,000 clones, with around 89% occurring only once. This sequence joins TRBV7-6 and TRBJ2-2; D might be TRBD1 (5 bases). The source of this sequence is a man in his late teens or twenties who had recovered from COVID-19. The sequenced sample consisted of peripheral blood. This chain's CDR3 is CASSLEGQNTGELFF. In DNA, the CDR3 is TGTGCCAGCAGCTTAGAGGGGCAGAACACCGGGGAGCTGTTTTTT.